Listed here is a single T cell receptor beta chain. Its specific antigen is unknown. No clone much larger than this one lies a single base away; base qualities are absent. The CDR3 starts with the cysteine, ends with the phenylalanine, and has 14 residues. This entry keeps only the CDR3 DNA: 42 bases, framed from base 1. The immunoSEQ Assay, a bias-controlled multiplex PCR, was used to amplify TCRbeta CDR3 regions from genomic DNA. As for how the authors treated the data: The number of nucleated cells in each sample was estimated by amplification of reference gene primers within the assay. Sequence reads were collapsed and filtered to measure the absolute abundance of every unique TCRbeta CDR3 rearrangement. For each sample, productive Simpson clonality was calculated by taking the square root of Simpson's diversity index across productive rearrangements. Held by TCRdb, this immuneACCESS table contains in-frame sequences only and omits some clones. Under half of the omission traces to an unresolved V gene where checked; the cause of the rest is unknown. That table is the source of V, J and clone size, and D and trimming were worked out from the DNA. The sample table shows around 50,000 clones, and roughly 87% are seen once. The ten top clones hold around 23% of the sample.

At one collaborating source in Seattle, patients were enrolled during active infection and were followed longitudinally through the course of disease. Whole blood was collected in K2EDTA tubes by collaborating institutions according to the institutions' own protocols. Collaborator samples were shipped for TCRbeta analysis as frozen whole blood, isolated PBMCs, or DNA extracted from either sample type. The data derive from a study of blood T cell repertoires in COVID-19 (dated by TCRdb to the early 2020s). In terms of the full investigation: Samples covering the acute and convalescent phases of COVID-19 were provided by collaborators in the United States, Italy and Spain. The repertoires were released in a freely available public database meant as a resource for research on the immune response to SARS-CoV-2. The samples were drawn from two sources: the first 160 participants of the ongoing ImmuneRACE study, and 950 to 1,500 subjects contributed by 6 global collaborators. Nearly every sample came with metadata listing a de-identified subject ID, COVID-19 status, age in years and sex. The prospective study material was composed of cDNA or gDNA derived from T cells, B-cell-depleted T cells, or PBMCs. Subjects who had been exposed to COVID-19, were actively infected with it, or had recovered from it provided the deeply sampled blood TCRbeta repertoires that made up the dataset. Where HLA class I and class II types were available, the types were taken from metadata supplied by the sample provider, not from assay-based typing. Overall results and qualifications from the work: The amount of clinical and demographic metadata varied by source and participant and was provided uncurated.

The receptor's source is a woman aged 80 or older with COVID-19, enrolled during active disease. Sequencing was performed on peripheral blood. Recombination joined TRBV21-1 with TRBJ2-7; TRBD2 was called by the table and not checked on the DNA. TRBV21-1 is noted as a pseudogene. The encoded CDR3 is CASSKARGGDEQYF. The bases read TGTGCCAGCAGCAAAGCACGCGGGGGGGACGAGCAGTACTTC.